This entry concerns a single TCR beta chain. The antigen is unknown. This sample is drawn from a study of CD8+ T cells in alopecia areata. Extraction and reverse transcription of RNA yielded cDNA as the sequencing template. Assay used: immunoSEQ multiplex PCR; TCRdb lists only in-frame clones, some missing. The sample has about 190,000 clones, under 80% seen once. As to treatment: oral pan-JAK inhibitor, 5-10 mg twice daily. Collected material from alopecia areata patients comprised lesional scalp punch biopsies and peripheral blood. The researchers isolated CD4+ and CD8+ T cells from PBMCs by sorting. Points from the study as a whole: Possibly because of HLA-related factors, TCR sharing was less clear across patients than in mice.

Trimming took 4 bases from V and 0 from J, leaving 10 bases between them. Germline V gene data show CDR1 as SQVTM and CDR2 as ANQGSEA. CDR3 length: 13 amino acids. The sequence came from a human donor with alopecia areata. V usage is TRBV29-1 and J usage is TRBJ2-7; no reliable D call. This specimen consisted of CD4+ T cells sorted from blood, obtained around week 50, from a patient treated with tofacitinib. The CDR3 spells CSVGDTTSYEQYF. The CDR3 nucleotides read TGCAGCGTTGGCGATACTACCTCCTACGAGCAGTACTTC.